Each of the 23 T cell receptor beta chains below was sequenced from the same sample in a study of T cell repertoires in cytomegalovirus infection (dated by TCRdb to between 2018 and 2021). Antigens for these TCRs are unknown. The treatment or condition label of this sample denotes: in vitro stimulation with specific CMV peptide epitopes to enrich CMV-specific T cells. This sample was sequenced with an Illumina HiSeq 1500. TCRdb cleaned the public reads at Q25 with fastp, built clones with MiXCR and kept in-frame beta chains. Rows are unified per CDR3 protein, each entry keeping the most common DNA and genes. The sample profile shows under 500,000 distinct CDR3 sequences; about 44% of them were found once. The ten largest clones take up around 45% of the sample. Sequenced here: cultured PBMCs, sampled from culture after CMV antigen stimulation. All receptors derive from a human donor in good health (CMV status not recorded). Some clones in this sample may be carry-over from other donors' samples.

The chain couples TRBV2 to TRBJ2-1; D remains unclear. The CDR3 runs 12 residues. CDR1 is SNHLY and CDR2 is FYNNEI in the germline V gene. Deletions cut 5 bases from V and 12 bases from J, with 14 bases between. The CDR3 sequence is CASSSSGLGQFF. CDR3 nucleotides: TGTGCCAGCAGTTCGTCAGGCCTGGGGCAGTTCTTC.

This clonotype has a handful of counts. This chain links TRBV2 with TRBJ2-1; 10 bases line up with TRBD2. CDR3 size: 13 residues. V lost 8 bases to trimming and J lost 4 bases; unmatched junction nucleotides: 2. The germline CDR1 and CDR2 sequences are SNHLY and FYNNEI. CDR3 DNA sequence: TGTGCCAGCCGGACTAGCGGTTACAATGAGCAGTTCTTC. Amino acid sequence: CASRTSGYNEQFF.

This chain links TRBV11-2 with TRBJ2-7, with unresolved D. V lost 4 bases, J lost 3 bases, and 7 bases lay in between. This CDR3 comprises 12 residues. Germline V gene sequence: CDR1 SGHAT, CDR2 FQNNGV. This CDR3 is CASSSIFYEQYF. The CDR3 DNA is TGTGCCAGCAGCTCTATATTCTACGAGCAGTACTTC.

The CDR3: CASSLPGQLSPLHF. The CDR3 DNA reads TGTGCCAGCAGCTTACCGGGACAGCTGTCACCCCTCCACTTT. The chain combines TRBV5-6 with TRBJ1-6; 7 nucleotides match TRBD1. Germline CDR1 SGHDT, CDR2 YYEEEE. The CDR3 is 14 residues long. J lost 10 bases, V lost 2 bases, and 6 bases had no gene match.

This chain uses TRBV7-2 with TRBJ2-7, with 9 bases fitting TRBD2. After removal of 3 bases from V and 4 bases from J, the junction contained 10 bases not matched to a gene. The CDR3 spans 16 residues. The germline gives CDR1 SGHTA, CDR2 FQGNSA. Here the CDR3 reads CASSLPEREEVYEQYF. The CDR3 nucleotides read TGTGCCAGCAGCTTGCCTGAGCGGGAGGAGGTTTACGAGCAGTACTTC.

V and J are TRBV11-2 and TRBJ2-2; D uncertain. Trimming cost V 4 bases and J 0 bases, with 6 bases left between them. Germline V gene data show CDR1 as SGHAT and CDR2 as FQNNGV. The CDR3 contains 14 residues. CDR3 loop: CASSSLANTGELFF. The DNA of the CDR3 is TGTGCCAGCAGCTCCCTTGCGAACACCGGGGAGCTGTTTTTT.

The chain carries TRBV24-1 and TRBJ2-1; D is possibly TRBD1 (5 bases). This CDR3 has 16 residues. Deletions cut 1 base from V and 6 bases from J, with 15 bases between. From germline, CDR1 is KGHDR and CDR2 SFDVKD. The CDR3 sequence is CATSDFRQGLGNEQFF. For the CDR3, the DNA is TGTGCCACCAGTGATTTCCGGCAGGGATTGGGCAATGAGCAGTTCTTC.

In nucleotides, the CDR3 is TGTGCCAGCAGTTATAGATTTGGTGAAGCTTTCTTT. Translating it yields CASSYRFGEAFF. The chain combines TRBV6-5 with TRBJ1-1; D unclear. V was cut by 3 bases and J by 7 bases, with 9 bases left in between. Germline CDR1 MNHEY, CDR2 SVGAGI. The CDR3 covers 12 residues.

For the CDR3, the DNA is TGCAGCGTTGAAGGTGACAGGACAAGCTCCTACAATGAGCAGTTCTTC. It translates to CSVEGDRTSSYNEQFF. V gene TRBV29-1 combines with J gene TRBJ2-1, with D perhaps matching TRBD1 (6 bases). CDR1 SQVTM and CDR2 ANQGSEA come from the germline V gene. The V gene lost 1 base and the J gene lost 0 bases, with 13 bases spanning the gap. There are 16 residues in the CDR3.

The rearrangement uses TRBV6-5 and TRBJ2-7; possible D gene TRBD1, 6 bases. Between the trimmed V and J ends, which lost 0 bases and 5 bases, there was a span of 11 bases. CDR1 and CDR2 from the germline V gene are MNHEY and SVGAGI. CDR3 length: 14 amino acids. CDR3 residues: CASSYSLPGDEQYF. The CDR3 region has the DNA TGTGCCAGCAGTTACTCGCTACCAGGGGACGAGCAGTACTTC.

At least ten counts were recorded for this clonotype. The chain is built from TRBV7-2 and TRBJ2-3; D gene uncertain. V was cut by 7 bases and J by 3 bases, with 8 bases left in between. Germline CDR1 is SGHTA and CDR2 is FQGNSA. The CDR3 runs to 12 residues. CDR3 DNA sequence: TGTGCCAGCAACATCGTTACAGATACGCAGTATTTT. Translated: CASNIVTDTQYF.

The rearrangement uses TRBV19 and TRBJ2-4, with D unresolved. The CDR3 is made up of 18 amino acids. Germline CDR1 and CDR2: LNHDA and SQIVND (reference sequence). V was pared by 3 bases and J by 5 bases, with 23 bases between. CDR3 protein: CASSMYGLSFIGENIQYF. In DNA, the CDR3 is TGTGCCAGTAGTATGTATGGCCTGTCCTTCATTGGGGAAAACATTCAGTACTTC.

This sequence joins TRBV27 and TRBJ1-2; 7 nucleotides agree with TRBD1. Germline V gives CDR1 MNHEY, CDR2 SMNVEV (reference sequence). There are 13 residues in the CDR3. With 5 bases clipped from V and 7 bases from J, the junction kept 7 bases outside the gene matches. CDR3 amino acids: CASSGDRVAGYTF. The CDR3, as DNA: TGTGCCAGCAGTGGCGACAGGGTGGCTGGCTACACCTTC.

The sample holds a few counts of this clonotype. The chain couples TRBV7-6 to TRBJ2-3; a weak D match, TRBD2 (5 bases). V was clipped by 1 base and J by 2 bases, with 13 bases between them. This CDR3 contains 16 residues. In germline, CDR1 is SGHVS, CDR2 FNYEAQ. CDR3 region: CASSLGVAGDTDTQYF. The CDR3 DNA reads TGTGCCAGCAGCTTAGGAGTGGCGGGCGACACAGATACGCAGTATTTT.

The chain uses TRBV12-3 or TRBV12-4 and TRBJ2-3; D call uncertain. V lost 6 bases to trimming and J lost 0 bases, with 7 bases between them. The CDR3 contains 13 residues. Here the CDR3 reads CASRKFSTDTQYF. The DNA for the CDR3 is TGTGCCAGCAGGAAATTCAGCACAGATACGCAGTATTTT.

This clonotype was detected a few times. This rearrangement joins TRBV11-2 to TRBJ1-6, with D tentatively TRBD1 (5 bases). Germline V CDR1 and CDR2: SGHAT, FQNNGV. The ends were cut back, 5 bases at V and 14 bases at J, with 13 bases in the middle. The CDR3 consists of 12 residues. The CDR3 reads CASSQNLGALHF. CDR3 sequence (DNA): TGTGCCAGCAGCCAAAACCTGGGGGCCCTCCACTTT. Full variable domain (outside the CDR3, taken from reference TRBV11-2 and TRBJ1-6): EAGVAQSPRYKIIEKRQSVAFWCNPISGHATLYWYQQILGQGPKLLIQFQNNGVVDDSQLPKDRFSAERLKGVDSTLKIQPAKLEDSAVYLCASSQNLGALHFGNGTRLTVT.

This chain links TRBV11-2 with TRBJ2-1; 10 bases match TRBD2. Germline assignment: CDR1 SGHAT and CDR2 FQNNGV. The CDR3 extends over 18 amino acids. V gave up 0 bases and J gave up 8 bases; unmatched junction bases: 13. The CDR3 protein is CASSLDRLAGDRFDEQFF. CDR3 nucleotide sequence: TGTGCCAGCAGCTTAGATCGGCTAGCGGGAGACCGTTTCGATGAGCAGTTCTTC.

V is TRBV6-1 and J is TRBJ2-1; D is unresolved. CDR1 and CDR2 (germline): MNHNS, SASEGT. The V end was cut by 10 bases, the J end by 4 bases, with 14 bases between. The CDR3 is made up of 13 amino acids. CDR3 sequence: CATAELTYNEQFF. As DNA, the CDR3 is TGTGCCACCGCCGAACTAACTTACAATGAGCAGTTCTTC.

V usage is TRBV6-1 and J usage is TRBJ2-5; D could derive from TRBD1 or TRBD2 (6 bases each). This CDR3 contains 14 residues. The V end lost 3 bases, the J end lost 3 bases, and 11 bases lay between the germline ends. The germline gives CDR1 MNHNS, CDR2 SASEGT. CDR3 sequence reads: CASSDWRGEETQYF. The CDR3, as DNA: TGTGCCAGCAGTGATTGGAGGGGGGAAGAGACCCAGTACTTC.

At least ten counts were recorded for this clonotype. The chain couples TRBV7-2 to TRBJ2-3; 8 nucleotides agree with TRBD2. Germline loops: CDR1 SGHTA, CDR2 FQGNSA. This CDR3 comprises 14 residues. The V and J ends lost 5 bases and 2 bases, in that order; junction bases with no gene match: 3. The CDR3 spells CASSLGGATDTQYF. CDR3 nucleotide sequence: TGTGCCAGCAGCCTCGGGGGGGCCACAGATACGCAGTATTTT.

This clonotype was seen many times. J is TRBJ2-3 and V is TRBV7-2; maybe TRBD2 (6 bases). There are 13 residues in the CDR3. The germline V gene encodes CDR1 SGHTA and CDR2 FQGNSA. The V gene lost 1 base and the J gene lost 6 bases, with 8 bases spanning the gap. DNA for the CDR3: TGTGCCAGCAGCTTAGGTCGGGGGGATACGCAGTATTTT. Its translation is CASSLGRGDTQYF.

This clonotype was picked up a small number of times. The CDR3 DNA is TGTGCCAGCAGTTTCCTTAGCGGGAGATCCTACAATGAGCAGTTCTTC. The encoded protein is CASSFLSGRSYNEQFF. The rearrangement links TRBV6-2 or TRBV6-3 to TRBJ2-1, with TRBD2 matching 9 bases. The germline CDR1 and CDR2 sequences are MNHEY and SVGEGT. V gave up 4 bases and J gave up 1 base; unmatched junction bases: 5. CDR3 length: 16 amino acids.

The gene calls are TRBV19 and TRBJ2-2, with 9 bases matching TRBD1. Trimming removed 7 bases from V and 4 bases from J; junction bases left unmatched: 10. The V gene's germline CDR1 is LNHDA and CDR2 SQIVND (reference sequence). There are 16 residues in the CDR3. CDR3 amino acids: CASILGTGRSTGELFF. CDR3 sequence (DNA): TGTGCCAGTATTTTAGGGACAGGGCGAAGCACCGGGGAGCTGTTTTTT.